This is a list of T cell receptor beta chains from one sample in a study of cytomegalovirus exposure and HLA in healthy donors. This table comes from immunoSEQ multiplex PCR, and its TCRdb copy is limited to in-frame clones, with some not included. The table includes 100,000 to 150,000 clones, 80% detected once. Sequenced sample: PBMCs. The source of these receptors is a man aged 40-49 years in good health and CMV-seronegative. The CDR3 runs from the conserved cysteine through the conserved F or W. The D gene is left open where the match is weak. The size field is filled for only some rows; it gives once, few, many or a size class.

>NA|TRBJ2-2|TRBV6-1|NA|13
CASSTEGTGELFF
TGTGCCAGCAGCACGGAGGGGACCGGGGAGCTGTTTTTT
>NA|TRBJ1-4|TRBV6-1|TRBD1|15
CASTLDRAGSEKLFF
TGTGCCAGCACCCTGGACAGGGCAGGGAGTGAAAAACTGTTTTTT
>NA|TRBJ2-7|TRBV5-1|TRBD2|15
CASSPRLAGEYEQYF
TGCGCCAGCAGCCCTCGACTAGCGGGAGAGTACGAGCAGTACTTC
>NA|TRBJ2-7|TRBV4-1|NA|16
CASSPGRSGSYYEQYF
TGCGCCAGCAGCCCCGGAAGGTCGGGGAGTTACTACGAGCAGTACTTC
>NA|TRBJ1-2|TRBV19|TRBD1|15
CASSTAPGTGPGYTF
TGTGCCAGTAGTACGGCCCCGGGGACAGGGCCAGGCTACACCTTC
>NA|TRBJ2-7|TRBV5-6|NA|13
CASSRRRAYEQYF
TGTGCCAGCAGCCGGCGGCGGGCCTACGAGCAGTACTTC
>NA|TRBJ2-1|TRBV29-1|NA|14
CSVSGRVGYNEQFF
TGCAGCGTTTCCGGGCGGGTCGGGTACAATGAGCAGTTCTTC
>NA|TRBJ2-2|TRBV14|NA|15
CASSQVSGSTGELFF
TGTGCCAGCAGCCAAGTGTCGGGATCCACCGGGGAGCTGTTTTTT
>NA|TRBJ1-2|TRBV6-1|TRBD1|15
CASSEGQGANYGYTF
TGTGCCAGCAGTGAAGGACAGGGGGCGAACTATGGCTACACCTTC
>NA|TRBJ2-2|TRBV7-2|NA|17
CASSSTKGRGETGELFF
TGTGCCAGCAGCTCTACGAAGGGGCGGGGTGAAACCGGGGAGCTGTTTTTT
>NA|TRBJ1-5|TRBV2|TRBD1|17
CASSEAWDSQNNQPQHF
TGTGCCAGCAGTGAAGCGTGGGACAGCCAGAATAATCAGCCCCAGCATTTT
>NA|TRBJ1-5|TRBV19|TRBD1|17
CASSIWGQSSSNQPQHF
TGTGCCAGTAGTATATGGGGACAGAGTTCTAGCAATCAGCCCCAGCATTTT
>NA|TRBJ2-2|TRBV18|TRBD1|18
CASSPTYPGTGRTGELFF
TGTGCCAGCTCACCGACTTATCCCGGGACAGGTCGAACCGGGGAGCTGTTTTTT
>NA|TRBJ2-1|TRBV7-9|TRBD1|18
CASSLGTGGSNSYNEQFF
TGTGCCAGCAGCTTAGGGACAGGCGGCTCCAACTCCTACAATGAGCAGTTCTTC
>few|TRBJ1-4|TRBV30|NA|14
CAWSGRGKNEKLFF
TGTGCCTGGAGCGGCCGGGGAAAGAATGAAAAACTGTTTTTT
>few|TRBJ2-7|TRBV7-2|TRBD2|16
CASSSTLAGGAYEQYF
TGTGCCAGCAGCTCAACCCTAGCGGGAGGGGCCTACGAGCAGTACTTC
>NA|TRBJ1-2|TRBV5-4|NA|13
CASSLVESQGYTF
TGTGCCAGCAGCTTGGTGGAGAGTCAGGGCTACACCTTC
>few|TRBJ1-2|TRBV13|TRBD1|15
CASSAQQGAWGGYTF
TGTGCCAGCAGCGCCCAGCAGGGGGCGTGGGGTGGCTACACCTTC
>few|TRBJ2-2|TRBV7-2|TRBD1|17
CASSTPTPGTATGELFF
TGTGCCAGCAGCACCCCCACCCCCGGGACAGCTACCGGGGAGCTGTTTTTT
>few|TRBJ1-6|TRBV27|NA|15
CASSLGQGGNSPLHF
TGTGCCAGCAGCCTGGGGCAGGGAGGGAATTCACCCCTCCACTTT
>NA|TRBJ1-1|TRBV7-9|NA|15
CASSLVRGLNTEAFF
TGTGCCAGCAGCTTAGTCAGGGGCCTGAACACTGAAGCTTTCTTT
>NA|TRBJ2-5|TRBV2|TRBD1|17
CASSKVPGRTGEETQYF
TGTGCCAGCAGTAAAGTCCCCGGTAGGACAGGGGAAGAGACCCAGTACTTC
>once|TRBJ1-1|TRBV2|NA|15
CASNTVSVRGTEAFF
TGTGCCAGCAATACGGTGAGCGTCAGAGGCACTGAAGCTTTCTTT
>NA|TRBJ1-5|TRBV28|TRBD1|14
CASSPRTGYQPQHF
TGTGCCAGCAGTCCTCGGACAGGGTATCAGCCCCAGCATTTT
>NA|TRBJ2-1|TRBV30|TRBD2|15
CAWSPGLAGGDEQFF
TGTGCCTGGAGTCCGGGGTTAGCGGGAGGGGATGAGCAGTTCTTC
>NA|TRBJ1-3|TRBV11-2|NA|11
CASSRGNTIYF
TGTGCCAGCAGTCGTGGAAACACCATATATTTT
>once|TRBJ2-5|TRBV7-8|NA|12
CASSLEQETQYF
TGTGCCAGCAGCTTGGAGCAAGAGACCCAGTACTTC
>NA|TRBJ2-1|TRBV2|NA|13
CASGRQVYNEQFF
TGTGCCAGCGGTCGACAGGTTTACAATGAGCAGTTCTTC
>NA|TRBJ2-5|TRBV27|NA|12
CASSPYQETQYF
TGTGCCAGCAGTCCGTACCAAGAGACCCAGTACTTC
>NA|TRBJ2-1|TRBV5-4|TRBD1|15
CASSKTGTGASEQFF
TGTGCCAGCAGTAAGACCGGGACAGGAGCAAGTGAGCAGTTCTTC
>once|TRBJ1-5|TRBV7-8|NA|13
CASSTQGNQPQHF
TGTGCCAGCAGCACACAGGGAAATCAGCCCCAGCATTTT
>NA|TRBJ1-1|TRBV7-8|TRBD1|14
CASSQGQGWVEAFF
TGTGCCAGCAGCCAAGGACAGGGCTGGGTTGAAGCTTTCTTT
>NA|TRBJ2-7|TRBV28|NA|15
CASSLPGVPYYEQYF
TGTGCCAGCAGTTTACCGGGAGTGCCCTACTACGAGCAGTACTTC
>NA|TRBJ1-2|TRBV19|TRBD1|13
CASTQGDRDGYTF
TGTGCCAGTACCCAAGGGGACAGGGATGGCTACACCTTC
>once|TRBJ2-7|TRBV6-5|NA|14
CASSYRAQGYEQYF
TGTGCCAGCAGTTACAGGGCTCAGGGGTACGAGCAGTACTTC
>NA|TRBJ2-1|TRBV1|NA|19
CTSSPIHLAGGMSRNEQFF
TGCACCAGCAGCCCAATCCATCTGGCGGGCGGGATGTCTCGCAATGAGCAGTTCTTC
>NA|TRBJ2-3|TRBV30|TRBD2|13
CAWTSGSADTQYF
TGTGCCTGGACTAGCGGGAGTGCTGATACGCAGTATTTT
>NA|TRBJ2-1|TRBV30|NA|12
CAWSAVGVEQFF
TGTGCCTGGAGTGCGGTCGGGGTTGAGCAGTTCTTC
>NA|TRBJ2-3|TRBV6-1|NA|14
CASSDILATDTQYF
TGTGCCAGCAGTGATATACTAGCAACAGATACGCAGTATTTT
>NA|TRBJ1-2|TRBV6-1|NA|15
CASSEAGGGDYGYTF
TGTGCCAGCAGTGAAGCGGGAGGAGGAGACTATGGCTACACCTTC
>NA|TRBJ1-3|TRBV5-1|NA|14
CASSPGTLGNTIYF
TGCGCCAGCAGCCCGGGGACACTCGGAAACACCATATATTTT
>NA|TRBJ2-7|TRBV28|TRBD2|13
CASSGGSDAEQYF
TGTGCCAGCAGTGGCGGGAGTGATGCCGAGCAGTACTTC
>NA|TRBJ1-4|TRBV30|NA|12
CAWKALGEKLFF
TGTGCCTGGAAGGCCCTAGGTGAAAAACTGTTTTTT
>NA|TRBJ2-1|TRBV2|TRBD2|15
CASRAPSGGAGEQFF
TGTGCCAGCAGGGCCCCTAGCGGGGGGGCGGGTGAGCAGTTCTTC
>NA|TRBJ2-2|TRBV28|TRBD1|16
CASSPQGVDATGELFF
TGTGCCAGCAGTCCACAGGGGGTGGACGCCACCGGGGAGCTGTTTTTT
>few|TRBJ1-1|TRBV28|NA|13
CASRRTGNTEAFF
TGTGCCAGCAGGCGAACAGGGAACACTGAAGCTTTCTTT
>NA|TRBJ2-2|TRBV5-1|NA|14
CASSSGVRTGELFF
TGCGCCAGCAGCTCAGGGGTGAGGACCGGGGAGCTGTTTTTT
>NA|TRBJ2-5|TRBV11-2|NA|12
CASSPGGQTQYF
TGTGCCAGCAGCCCAGGAGGGCAGACCCAGTACTTC